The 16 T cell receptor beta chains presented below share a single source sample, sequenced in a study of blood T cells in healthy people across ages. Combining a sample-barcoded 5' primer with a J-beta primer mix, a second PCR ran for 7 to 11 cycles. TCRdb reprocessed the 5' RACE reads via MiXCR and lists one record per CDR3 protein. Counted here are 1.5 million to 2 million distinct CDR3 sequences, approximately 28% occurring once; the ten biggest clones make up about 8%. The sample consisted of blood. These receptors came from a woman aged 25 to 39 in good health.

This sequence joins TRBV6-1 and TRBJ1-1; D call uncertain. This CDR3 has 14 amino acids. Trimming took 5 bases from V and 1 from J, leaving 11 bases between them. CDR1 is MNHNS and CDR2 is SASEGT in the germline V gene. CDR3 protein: CASSKISPNTEAFF. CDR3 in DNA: TGTGCCAGCAGTAAAATCTCCCCGAACACTGAAGCTTTCTTT.

The CDR3 bases are TGCAGTGCTAGAGATGTTGGGCTAGCGGGAGCAGATACGCAGTATTTT. Protein sequence: CSARDVGLAGADTQYF. The rearrangement joins TRBV20-1 to TRBJ2-3, with 10 bases lining up with TRBD2. V shed 0 bases, J shed 4 bases, and the junction held 7 bases outside the gene matches. Germline assignment: CDR1 DFQATT and CDR2 SNEGSKA (reference sequence). CDR3 size: 16 residues.

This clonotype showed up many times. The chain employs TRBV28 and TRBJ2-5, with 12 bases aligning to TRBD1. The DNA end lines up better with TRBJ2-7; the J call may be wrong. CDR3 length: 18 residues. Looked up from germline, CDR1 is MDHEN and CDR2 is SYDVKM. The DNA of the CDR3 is TGTGCCAGCAGTTTATACGGTCCTACCGGGACAGGGGGCGTCGAGCAGTACTTC. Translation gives CASSLYGPTGTGGVEQYF.

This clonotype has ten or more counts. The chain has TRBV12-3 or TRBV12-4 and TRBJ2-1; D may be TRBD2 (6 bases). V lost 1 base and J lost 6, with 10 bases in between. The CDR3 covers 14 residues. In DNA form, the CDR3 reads TGTGCCAGCAGTTTAGAGTGGACTACCAATGAGCAGTTCTTC. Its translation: CASSLEWTTNEQFF.

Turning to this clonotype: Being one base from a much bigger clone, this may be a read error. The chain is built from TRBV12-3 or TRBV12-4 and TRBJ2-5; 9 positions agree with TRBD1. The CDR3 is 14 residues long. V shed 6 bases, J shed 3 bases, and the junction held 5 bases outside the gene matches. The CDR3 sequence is CASSRDRAEETQYF. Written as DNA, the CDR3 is TGTGCCAGCAGCCGGGACAGGGCTGAAGAGACCCAGTACTTC.

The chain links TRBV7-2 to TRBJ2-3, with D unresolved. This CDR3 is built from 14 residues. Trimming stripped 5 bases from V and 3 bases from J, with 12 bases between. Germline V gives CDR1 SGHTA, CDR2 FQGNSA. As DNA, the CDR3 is TGTGCCAGCAGCCTAAGAGCGCAAACAGATACGCAGTATTTT. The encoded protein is CASSLRAQTDTQYF.

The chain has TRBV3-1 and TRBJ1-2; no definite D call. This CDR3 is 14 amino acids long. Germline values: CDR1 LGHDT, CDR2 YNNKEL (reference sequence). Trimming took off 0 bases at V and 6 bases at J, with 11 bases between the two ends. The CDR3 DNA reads TGTGCCAGCAGCCAAGAGGCAGGTTACGATGGCTACACCTTC. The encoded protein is CASSQEAGYDGYTF.

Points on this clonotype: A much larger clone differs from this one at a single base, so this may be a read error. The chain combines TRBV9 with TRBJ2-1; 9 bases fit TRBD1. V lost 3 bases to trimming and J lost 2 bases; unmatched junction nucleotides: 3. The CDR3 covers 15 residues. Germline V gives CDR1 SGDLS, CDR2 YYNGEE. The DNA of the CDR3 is TGTGCCAGCAGCGCGCGACAGGGGGCCTACAATGAGCAGTTCTTC. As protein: CASSARQGAYNEQFF.

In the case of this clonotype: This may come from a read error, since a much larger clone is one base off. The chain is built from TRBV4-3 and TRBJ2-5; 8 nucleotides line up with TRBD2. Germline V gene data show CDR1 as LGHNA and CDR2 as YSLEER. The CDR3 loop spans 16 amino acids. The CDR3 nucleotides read TGCGTCAGCAGCCGGGAGATTAGCGGGACCCAAGAGACCCAGTACTTC. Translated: CVSSREISGTQETQYF.

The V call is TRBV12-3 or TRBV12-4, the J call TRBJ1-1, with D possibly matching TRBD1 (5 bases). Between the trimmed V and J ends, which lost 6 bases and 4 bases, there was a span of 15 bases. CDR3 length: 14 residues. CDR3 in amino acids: CASSGAGSITEAFF. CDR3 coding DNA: TGTGCCAGCAGCGGTGCAGGGTCGATCACTGAAGCTTTCTTT.

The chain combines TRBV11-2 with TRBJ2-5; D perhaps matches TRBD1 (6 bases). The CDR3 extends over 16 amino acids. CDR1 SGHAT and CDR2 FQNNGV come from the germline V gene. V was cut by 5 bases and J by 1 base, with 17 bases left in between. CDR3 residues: CASSLRGAALQETQYF. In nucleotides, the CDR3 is TGTGCCAGCAGCCTCAGGGGAGCGGCACTCCAAGAGACCCAGTACTTC.

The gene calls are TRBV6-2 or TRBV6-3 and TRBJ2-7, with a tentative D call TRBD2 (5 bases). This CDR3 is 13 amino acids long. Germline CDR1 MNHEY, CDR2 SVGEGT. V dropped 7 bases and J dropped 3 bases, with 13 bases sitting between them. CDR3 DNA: TGTGCCAGCACCAAACTAGGAGTCTACGAGCAGTACTTC. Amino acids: CASTKLGVYEQYF.

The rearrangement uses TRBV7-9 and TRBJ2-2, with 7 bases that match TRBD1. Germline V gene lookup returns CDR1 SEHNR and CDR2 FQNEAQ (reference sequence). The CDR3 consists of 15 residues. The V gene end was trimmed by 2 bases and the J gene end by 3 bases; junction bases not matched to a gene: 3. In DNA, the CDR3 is TGTGCCAGCAGCTTACAGGGGGATCACACCGGGGAGCTGTTTTTT. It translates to CASSLQGDHTGELFF. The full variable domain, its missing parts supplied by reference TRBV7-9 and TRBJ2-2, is DTGVSQNPRHKITKRGQNVTFRCDPISEHNRLYWYRQTLGQGPEFLTYFQNEAQLEKSRLLSDRFSAERPKGSFSTLEIQRTEQGDSAMYLCASSLQGDHTGELFFGEGSRLTVL.

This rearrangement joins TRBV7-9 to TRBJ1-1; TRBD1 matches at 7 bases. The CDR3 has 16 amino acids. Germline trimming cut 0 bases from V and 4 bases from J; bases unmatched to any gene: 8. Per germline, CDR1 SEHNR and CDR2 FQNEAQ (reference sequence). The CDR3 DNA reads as TGTGCCAGCAGCTTAGCGAAGACAGGGACAGTCACTGAAGCTTTCTTT. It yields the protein CASSLAKTGTVTEAFF.

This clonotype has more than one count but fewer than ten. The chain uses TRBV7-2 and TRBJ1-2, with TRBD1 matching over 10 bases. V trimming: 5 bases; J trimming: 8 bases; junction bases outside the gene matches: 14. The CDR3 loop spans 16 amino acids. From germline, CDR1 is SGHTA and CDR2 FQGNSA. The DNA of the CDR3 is TGTGCCAGCAGCCCCAAGCTAGGACAGGGGGAAACAGGCTACACCTTC. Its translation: CASSPKLGQGETGYTF.

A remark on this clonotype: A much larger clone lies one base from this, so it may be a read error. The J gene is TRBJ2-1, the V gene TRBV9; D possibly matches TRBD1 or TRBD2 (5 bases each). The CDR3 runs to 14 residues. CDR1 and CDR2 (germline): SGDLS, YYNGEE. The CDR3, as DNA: TGTGCCTGCAGCGCCCAGGGAGCCCTTAATGAGCAGTTCTTC. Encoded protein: CACSAQGALNEQFF.